Listed here are 6 T cell receptor beta chains from one sample, sequenced in a study of blood T cell repertoires in COVID-19 (TCRdb year 2020). Libraries were built with the immunoSEQ multiplex PCR assay. Here the immuneACCESS table is served through TCRdb, limited to in-frame sequences with V and J called. Missing clones are a known gap in these copies; in checked studies unresolved V genes cover under half, and the rest lacks a known reason. The sample table records 150,000 or so clones; less than 85% of these occur just once. The ten biggest clones cover around 18% of the sample. Sequenced: PBMCs or T cells enriched from blood (not recorded which). These receptors all come from a man in his 60s who had recovered from COVID-19.

The chain recombines TRBV2 with TRBJ1-3; the D gene is possibly TRBD1 (6 bases). The CDR3 extends over 13 amino acids. Germline loops: CDR1 SNHLY, CDR2 FYNNEI. The V gene lost 5 bases and the J gene lost 4 bases, with 9 bases spanning the gap. The CDR3 sequence: CASSLDRGNTIYF. CDR3 nucleotides: TGTGCCAGCAGTTTGGACAGAGGAAACACCATATATTTT.

This chain connects TRBV9 to TRBJ2-7, with 14 positions matching TRBD2. Germline trimming cut 4 bases from V and 7 bases from J; bases unmatched to any gene: 4. This CDR3 has 14 amino acids. Germline V gene data show CDR1 as SGDLS and CDR2 as YYNGEE. CDR3 protein: CASSSRTSGGEQYF. The CDR3 nucleotides are TGTGCCAGCAGCTCACGGACTAGCGGGGGGGAGCAGTACTTC. The full variable domain, completed using reference TRBV9 and TRBJ2-7, is DSGVTQTPKHLITATGQRVTLRCSPRSGDLSVYWYQQSLDQGLQFLIQYYNGEERAKGNILERFSAQQFPDLHSELNLSSLELGDSALYFCASSSRTSGGEQYFGPGTRLTVT.

The chain joins TRBV28 to TRBJ1-3; D gene ambiguous. Trimming took 10 bases from V and 0 from J, leaving 22 bases between them. Germline assignment: CDR1 MDHEN and CDR2 SYDVKM. The CDR3 runs to 17 residues. The CDR3 loop reads CATHSSRASFSGNTIYF. In nucleotides, the CDR3 is TGTGCCACCCACTCATCGAGGGCATCATTCTCTGGAAACACCATATATTTT.

The chain carries TRBV5-6 and TRBJ1-3; D call uncertain. V lost 0 bases to trimming and J lost 1 base, with 14 bases between them. Germline-derived CDR1 and CDR2 are SGHDT and YYEEEE. The CDR3 runs 17 residues. The CDR3 DNA sequence: TGTGCCAGCAGCTTGGGCGGAAGAGAGTTATCTGGAAACACCATATATTTT. It translates to CASSLGGRELSGNTIYF. Full variable domain (missing parts from reference TRBV5-6 and TRBJ1-3): DAGVTQSPTHLIKTRGQQVTLRCSPKSGHDTVSWYQQALGQGPQFIFQYYEEEERQRGNFPDRFSGHQFPNYSSELNVNALLLGDSALYLCASSLGGRELSGNTIYFGEGSWLTVV.

The chain joins TRBV18 to TRBJ1-1, with a tentative D call TRBD1 (6 bases). Germline assignment: CDR1 KGHSH and CDR2 LQKENI. This CDR3 spans 16 amino acids. Trimming stripped 2 bases from V and 1 base from J, with 14 bases between. The CDR3, as DNA: TGTGCCAGCTCACCAAAGAGATTGGGACAGAACACTGAAGCTTTCTTT. Amino acids: CASSPKRLGQNTEAFF.

The chain uses TRBV27 and TRBJ2-3; 8 bases match TRBD1. Trimming removed 5 bases from V and 3 bases from J; junction bases left unmatched: 7. The CDR3 is 15 amino acids. Germline assignment: CDR1 MNHEY and CDR2 SMNVEV (reference sequence). The CDR3 DNA sequence: TGTGCCAGCAGTCTCCAGGGGGCCGGGACAGATACGCAGTATTTT. Translated, it gives CASSLQGAGTDTQYF.